The next 15 T cell receptor beta chains were all read from a single sample in a study of monozygotic twins with inflammatory bowel disease. From the 5' RACE reads, TCRdb lists one entry per CDR3 protein and no DNA. This sample's table reports around 210,000 distinct CDR3 sequences. The specimen sequenced was blood. The receptors derive from a human donor with ulcerative colitis or Crohn's disease, or a healthy co-twin of an affected twin (not recorded which).

V and J are TRBV7-9 and TRBJ1-4; the D call of TRBD1 rests on TCRdb alone, since no DNA is present to check it. CDR1 is SEHNR, CDR2 FQNEAQ, per germline (reference sequence). This CDR3 spans 16 amino acids. CDR3 amino acids: CASSSGQGAIREKLFF.

The rearrangement links TRBV2 to TRBJ2-1; TCRdb outputs TRBD2, but without DNA this stays unchecked. Germline values: CDR1 SNHLY, CDR2 FYNNEI. CDR3 length: 14 residues. The CDR3 sequence is CASLGTSVTNEQFF.

The chain combines TRBV7-8 with TRBJ2-7; TCRdb's assignment of TRBD2 cannot be checked, as there is no DNA. CDR3 size: 14 residues. CDR1 and CDR2 from the germline V gene are SGHVS and FQNEAQ. The CDR3 sequence: CASKPRLGAYEQYF.

This chain links TRBV12-5 with TRBJ1-5. The CDR3 is 15 amino acids. The germline V gene has CDR1 LGHNT and CDR2 FRNRAP. CDR3 in amino acids: CASGRDQVGNQPQHF.

V gene TRBV7-9 combines with J gene TRBJ2-3. CDR1 and CDR2 (germline): SEHNR, FQNEAQ (reference sequence). The CDR3 has 14 amino acids. The chain's CDR3 is CASSLAGGTDTQYF.

The V and J genes are TRBV20-1 and TRBJ2-7; TCRdb's D call, TRBD2, is unchecked because there is no DNA. This CDR3 is built from 13 residues. Germline-derived CDR1 and CDR2 are DFQATT and SNEGSKA (reference sequence). CDR3 in amino acids: CSARFQGSYEQYF.

The rearrangement joins TRBV25-1 to TRBJ2-7; TCRdb names TRBD2, which stays unverified in the absence of DNA. The CDR3 is 13 residues long. CDR1 is MGHDK, CDR2 SYGVNS, per germline. CDR3 protein: CATVAGGSYEQYF.

J is TRBJ1-6 and V is TRBV12-3 or TRBV12-4. There are 16 residues in the CDR3. CDR3 protein: CASSLTDSPGGSPLHF.

The chain links TRBV19 to TRBJ1-5; the TCRdb call, TRBD1, lacks DNA for checking. CDR3 length: 16 amino acids. Germline V gene sequence: CDR1 LNHDA, CDR2 SQIVND (reference sequence). This CDR3 is CASSTLTGQSNQPQHF.

The V and J genes are TRBV4-3 and TRBJ1-1. The CDR3 sequence is 15 residues long. Germline V gene sequence: CDR1 LGHNA, CDR2 YSLEER. CDR3: CASSQDGDMNTEAFF.

The rearrangement joins TRBV7-6 to TRBJ2-2; TCRdb's assignment of TRBD2 cannot be checked, as there is no DNA. CDR3 size: 15 residues. Germline CDR1 SGHVS, CDR2 FNYEAQ. CDR3: CASSHLEGRTGELFF.

The J gene is TRBJ2-7, the V gene TRBV29-1. CDR1 and CDR2 from the germline V gene are SQVTM and ANQGSEA. The CDR3 sequence is 13 residues long. The CDR3 loop is CSVASIRSYEQYF.

The genes are TRBV7-9 and TRBJ2-1; TCRdb indicates TRBD2, and absent DNA this call remains unverified. Germline lookup yields CDR1 SEHNR and CDR2 FQNEAQ (reference sequence). The CDR3 is 16 amino acids. CDR3 sequence reads: CASSPVLGGGDNEQFF.

The chain joins TRBV29-1 to TRBJ2-6; TCRdb returns TRBD1, unconfirmable since there is no DNA. This CDR3 spans 16 amino acids. Germline V CDR1 and CDR2: SQVTM, ANQGSEA. CDR3 amino acids: CSVGTGGVAGANVLTF.

The rearrangement joins TRBV19 to TRBJ1-2. The CDR3 spans 14 residues. CDR1 is LNHDA and CDR2 is SQIVND in the germline V gene (reference sequence). CDR3 loop: CASSIDRHVYGYTF.